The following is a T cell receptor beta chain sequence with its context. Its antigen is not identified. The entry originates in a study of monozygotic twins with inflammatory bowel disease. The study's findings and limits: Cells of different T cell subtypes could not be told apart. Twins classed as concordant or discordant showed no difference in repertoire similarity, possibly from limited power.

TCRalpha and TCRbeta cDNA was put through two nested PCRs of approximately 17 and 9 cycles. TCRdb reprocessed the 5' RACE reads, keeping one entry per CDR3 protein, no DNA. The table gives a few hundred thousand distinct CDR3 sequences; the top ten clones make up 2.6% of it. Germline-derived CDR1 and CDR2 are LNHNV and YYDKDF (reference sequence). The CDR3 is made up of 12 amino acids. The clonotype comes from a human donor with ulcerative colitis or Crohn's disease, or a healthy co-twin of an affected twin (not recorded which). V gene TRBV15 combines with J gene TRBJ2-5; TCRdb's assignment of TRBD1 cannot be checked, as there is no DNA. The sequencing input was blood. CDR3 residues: CATSKTPGDQYF.